The 21 T cell receptor beta chains listed next were all sequenced from one sample in a study of shared clonotypes between healthy human individuals. Method: immunoSEQ multiplex PCR; TCRdb's copy keeps in-frame clones and lacks some. This table has about 2 million clones, 85% to 95% appearing once. Input material: naive CD4+ T cells sorted from blood. As for subset: CD45RA+ positively selected. Receptors were obtained from a man aged 18 to 29 in good health.

V gene TRBV10-1 combines with J gene TRBJ2-7; TRBD1 aligns across 10 bases. In germline, CDR1 is WNHNN, CDR2 SYGVQD (reference sequence). The CDR3 totals 15 residues. V was clipped by 0 bases and J by 7 bases; unmatched bases: 6. The CDR3 bases are TGCGCCAGCAGTGAGTCGCGACAGGGGGCGAGGGAGCAGTACTTC. It translates to CASSESRQGAREQYF.

The CDR3 DNA reads as TGCGCCAGCAGCTTGATTGGGACACTTCAAGAGACCCAGTACTTC. Translation: CASSLIGTLQETQYF. The genes are TRBV5-1 and TRBJ2-5; D perhaps matches TRBD1 (6 bases). The CDR3 consists of 15 residues. CDR1 SGHRS and CDR2 YFSETQ come from the germline V gene. V gave up 1 base and J gave up 2 bases, with 12 bases separating them.

The chain has TRBV30 and TRBJ1-6; possibly TRBD1 for D (5 bases). Per the germline V gene, CDR1 is GTSNPN and CDR2 is SVGIG (reference sequence). The CDR3 contains 13 residues. Trimming stripped 3 bases from V and 7 bases from J, with 10 bases between. CDR3 in amino acids: CAWRIGANSPLHF. The CDR3 nucleotides are TGTGCCTGGAGGATAGGGGCCAATTCACCCCTCCACTTT.

The V and J genes are TRBV5-4 and TRBJ2-7; possibly TRBD2 for D (5 bases). In germline, CDR1 is SGHNT, CDR2 YYREEE (reference sequence). The CDR3 extends over 13 amino acids. V shed 4 bases and J shed 2 bases, with 10 bases lying between them. The CDR3 DNA reads TGTGCCAGCAGCATGGACTTCACCTACGAGCAGTACTTC. Translation: CASSMDFTYEQYF.

The V and J genes are TRBV7-2 and TRBJ1-2; 9 nucleotides match TRBD1. Germline values: CDR1 SGHTA, CDR2 FQGNSA. V shed 5 bases and J 6 bases; nucleotides not matched to a gene: 7. The CDR3 is 14 amino acids. DNA for the CDR3: TGTGCCAGCAGCCCCTGGACAGGGGTCAATGGCTACACCTTC. This translates into CASSPWTGVNGYTF.

This sequence joins TRBV10-3 and TRBJ2-5, with 10 bases lining up with TRBD2. The CDR3 is made up of 13 amino acids. Germline assignment: CDR1 ENHRY and CDR2 SYGVKD. With V trimmed by 6 bases and J by 2 bases, 0 bases remained unmatched. The CDR3 sequence: CAIRLAGQETQYF. The CDR3 coding sequence is TGTGCCATCAGACTAGCGGGACAAGAGACCCAGTACTTC.

The V and J genes are TRBV30 and TRBJ1-1; weak D call: TRBD1 (6 bases). The germline gives CDR1 GTSNPN, CDR2 SVGIG (reference sequence). The CDR3 loop spans 12 amino acids. Between the trimmed V and J ends, which lost 5 bases and 3 bases, there was a span of 10 bases. The CDR3 is CAWGRGYTEAFF. The CDR3 DNA sequence: TGTGCCTGGGGCAGGGGTTACACTGAAGCTTTCTTT.

The chain uses TRBV7-9 and TRBJ2-5; D uncertain. CDR3 length equals 14 residues. The germline V gene has CDR1 SEHNR and CDR2 FQNEAQ (reference sequence). V was clipped by 1 base and J by 5 bases, with 11 bases between them. The CDR3 nucleotides are TGTGCCAGCAGCTTAGAAAAGGGTCGCGAGACCCAGTACTTC. This gives the protein CASSLEKGRETQYF.

With regard to this clone: Other DNA sequences within the sample encode an identical CDR3. V usage is TRBV6-5 and J usage is TRBJ1-5, with 7 bases matching TRBD1. Germline V gives CDR1 MNHEY, CDR2 SVGAGI. This CDR3 has 15 amino acids. The J segment lost 4 bases and the V segment lost 2 bases, leaving 5 bases of the junction unmatched. The CDR3, as DNA: TGTGCCAGCAGTTACAACAGGGGAGGGAATCAGCCCCAGCATTTT. This codes for CASSYNRGGNQPQHF.

This clone was detected only once. The rearrangement uses TRBV5-4 and TRBJ1-4; TRBD1 agrees at 9 bases. Germline V gene sequence: CDR1 SGHNT, CDR2 YYREEE (reference sequence). This CDR3 is 17 amino acids long. Trimming at V came to 4 bases and at J to 0 bases, leaving 7 bases not matched to a gene. CDR3 coding DNA: TGTGCCAGCAGCCCCGACAGGGGGAGTGCAACTAATGAAAAACTGTTTTTT. It specifies CASSPDRGSATNEKLFF. The full variable domain, in which reference TRBV5-4 and TRBJ1-4 provide the parts outside the CDR3, is ETGVTQSPTHLIKTRGQQVTLRCSSQSGHNTVSWYQQALGQGPQFIFQYYREEENGRGNFPPRFSGLQFPNYSSELNVNALELDDSALYLCASSPDRGSATNEKLFFGSGTQLSVL.

The J gene is TRBJ2-7, the V gene TRBV7-3; 9 bases map to TRBD1. CDR1 is SGHTA and CDR2 is FQGTGA in the germline V gene. The J segment lost 2 bases and the V segment lost 3 bases, leaving 5 bases of the junction unmatched. The CDR3 length is 15 residues. For the CDR3, the DNA is TGTGCCAGCAGCTTGTCCGGGACAGGGCCCTACGAGCAGTACTTC. This translates into CASSLSGTGPYEQYF. Complete variable domain (other parts from reference TRBV7-3 and TRBJ2-7): GAGVSQTPSNKVTEKGKYVELRCDPISGHTALYWYRQSLGQGPEFLIYFQGTGAADDSGLPNDRFFAVRPEGSVSTLKIQRTERGDSAVYLCASSLSGTGPYEQYFGPGTRLTVT.

The chain employs TRBV10-3 and TRBJ2-1; 7 positions match TRBD2. This CDR3 comprises 14 residues. With V trimmed by 8 bases and J by 4 bases, 8 bases remained unmatched. Germline V CDR1 and CDR2: ENHRY, SYGVKD. Here the CDR3 reads CAIAAGDRYNEQFF. The CDR3 region has the DNA TGTGCCATCGCGGCGGGAGACCGTTACAATGAGCAGTTCTTC.

As to this clone: Other DNA sequences within the sample encode an identical CDR3. The V call is TRBV29-1, the J call TRBJ1-3; D possibly corresponds to TRBD1 (5 bases). V was shortened by 3 bases and J by 4 bases, with 7 bases between the two germline ends. CDR1 is SQVTM, CDR2 ANQGSEA, per germline. The CDR3 is 12 amino acids. Here the CDR3 DNA reads TGCAGCGTTGAGGAGGGGGGAAACACCATATATTTT. This translates into CSVEEGGNTIYF.

The chain employs TRBV2 and TRBJ1-2; TRBD1 might be the D (5 bases). Germline CDR1 is SNHLY and CDR2 is FYNNEI. CDR3 length equals 14 residues. V lost 5 bases and J lost 4, with 14 bases in between. CDR3 coding DNA: TGTGCCAGCAGTCGACAGAATCTGGGCTATGGCTACACCTTC. Its protein product is CASSRQNLGYGYTF.

This chain uses TRBV5-1 with TRBJ1-2, with TRBD1 matching 10 bases. With V trimmed by 4 bases and J by 8 bases, 11 bases remained unmatched. The CDR3 sequence is 15 residues long. Germline V gene lookup returns CDR1 SGHRS and CDR2 YFSETQ. CDR3 in amino acids: CASSNGGTGVPGYTF. Written as DNA, the CDR3 is TGCGCCAGCAGCAATGGAGGGACAGGGGTACCGGGCTACACCTTC.

The CDR3 loop reads CASSPTGWGEKLFF. In DNA form, the CDR3 reads TGTGCCAGCAGTCCGACAGGGTGGGGTGAAAAACTGTTTTTT. This chain joins TRBV27 and TRBJ1-4, with 7 nucleotides matching TRBD1. Germline V gives CDR1 MNHEY, CDR2 SMNVEV (reference sequence). The V gene end was trimmed by 5 bases and the J gene end by 7 bases; junction bases not matched to a gene: 7. This CDR3 has 14 amino acids.

The V and J genes are TRBV6-1 and TRBJ2-1; TRBD2 aligns across 7 bases. The V gene end was trimmed by 7 bases and the J gene end by 5 bases; junction bases not matched to a gene: 8. The CDR3 is 14 residues long. Germline CDR1 is MNHNS and CDR2 is SASEGT. The CDR3 reads CASKGGPPDNEQFF. CDR3 in DNA: TGTGCCAGCAAGGGAGGGCCTCCGGACAATGAGCAGTTCTTC.

This sequence joins TRBV6-1 and TRBJ1-2, with D maybe TRBD1 (5 bases). Deletions cut 1 base from V and 4 bases from J, with 10 bases between. Germline CDR1 is MNHNS and CDR2 is SASEGT. The length of the CDR3 is 14 residues. The CDR3 DNA reads TGTGCCAGCAGTGAAGTAGGGACGGCCTATGGCTACACCTTC. Amino acid sequence: CASSEVGTAYGYTF.

The J gene is TRBJ2-7, the V gene TRBV11-2; TRBD2 is a possible D gene (5 bases). This CDR3 has 13 residues. The germline V and J ends were trimmed by 4 bases and 5 bases, with 12 bases remaining between them. In germline, CDR1 is SGHAT, CDR2 FQNNGV. The CDR3 bases are TGTGCCAGCAGCTCACCACGAGGGAACGAGCAGTACTTC. Protein sequence: CASSSPRGNEQYF.

This clone has more than one count but fewer than ten. The same CDR3 also results from other DNA sequences found in this sample. The rearrangement links TRBV6-5 to TRBJ2-7; 9 positions agree with TRBD1. Germline V gene sequence: CDR1 MNHEY, CDR2 SVGAGI. V was pared by 6 bases and J by 6 bases, with 3 bases of the junction left unmatched. CDR3 length: 12 residues. CDR3 amino acids: CASRRTGAEQYF. The CDR3 DNA follows: TGTGCCAGCAGAAGGACAGGGGCCGAGCAGTACTTC.

For this clone: Additional DNA sequences in this sample encode the identical CDR3. V and J are TRBV29-1 and TRBJ1-1; TRBD1 aligns across 10 bases. CDR1 and CDR2 from the germline V gene are SQVTM and ANQGSEA. The CDR3 runs to 14 residues. The trim removed 7 bases at V and 0 bases at J, leaving 5 bases unmatched. The CDR3 protein is CSAGTGAMNTEAFF. The CDR3 region has the DNA TGCAGCGCAGGGACAGGGGCCATGAACACTGAAGCTTTCTTT.